These 17 T cell receptor beta chains were sequenced from one sample in a study of cytomegalovirus exposure and HLA in healthy donors. PCR involved 60 Vbeta and 13 Jbeta primers. The assay was immunoSEQ multiplex PCR, and TCRdb's table has in-frame clones only and misses some. The table includes 100,000 to 150,000 clones, around 82% detected once. The source material was PBMCs. All receptors derive from a female donor in good health and CMV-seronegative.

V usage is TRBV18 and J usage is TRBJ2-3; D is uncertain. CDR3 length equals 14 residues. V shed 3 bases and J shed 0 bases, with 7 bases lying between them. The germline CDR1 and CDR2 sequences are KGHSH and LQKENI. The CDR3 DNA reads TGTGCCAGCTCACCCCAGCGTAGCACAGATACGCAGTATTTT. Translating gives CASSPQRSTDTQYF.

V usage is TRBV6-1 and J usage is TRBJ2-5; D possibly corresponds to TRBD1 (7 bases). This CDR3 region has 15 residues. Germline CDR1 reads MNHNS; CDR2 reads SASEGT. Trimming took 6 bases from V and 2 from J, leaving 16 bases between them. The CDR3 sequence is CASRKNRGGQETQYF. In nucleotides, the CDR3 is TGTGCCAGCAGGAAGAACAGGGGAGGACAAGAGACCCAGTACTTC.

There are a few counts of this clone. The CDR3 reads CASSQDYLAGAVNEQFF. The CDR3 DNA reads as TGCGCCAGCAGCCAAGACTACCTAGCGGGAGCAGTAAATGAGCAGTTCTTC. The chain links TRBV4-1 to TRBJ2-1; TRBD2 aligns across 10 bases. CDR3 length equals 17 residues. The trim removed 0 bases at V and 7 bases at J, leaving 9 bases unmatched. Germline V gives CDR1 MGHRA, CDR2 YSYEKL.

There are a few counts of this clone. The rearrangement links TRBV10-1 to TRBJ1-5, with 7 bases matching TRBD1. CDR3 length equals 14 residues. CDR1 and CDR2 from the germline V gene are WNHNN and SYGVQD (reference sequence). V lost 6 bases to trimming and J lost 4 bases; unmatched junction nucleotides: 6. The CDR3 sequence: CASSPGTVNQPQHF. The CDR3 DNA reads as TGCGCCAGCAGCCCGGGGACAGTGAATCAGCCCCAGCATTTT.

CDR3 in DNA: TGTGCCAGCCAACCGGGACTGGGGTCACTGGAGCAGTTCTTC. Translating gives CASQPGLGSLEQFF. The V call is TRBV19, the J call TRBJ2-1; TRBD2 is a possible D gene (6 bases). The germline V and J ends were trimmed by 9 bases and 10 bases, with 22 bases remaining between them. In germline, CDR1 is LNHDA, CDR2 SQIVND (reference sequence). This CDR3 contains 14 residues.

The chain couples TRBV18 to TRBJ2-7, with a tentative D call TRBD1 (7 bases). Germline V gene lookup returns CDR1 KGHSH and CDR2 LQKENI. Between the trimmed V and J ends, which lost 6 bases and 3 bases, there was a span of 15 bases. The CDR3 is 14 amino acids. DNA for the CDR3: TGTGCCAGCTCCAGGGGGGACACCAACTACGAGCAGTACTTC. Translation: CASSRGDTNYEQYF.

This clone was observed a single time. This chain joins TRBV5-1 and TRBJ1-1; the match to TRBD1 covers 7 bases. This CDR3 is built from 14 residues. Per germline, CDR1 SGHRS and CDR2 YFSETQ. J gave up 3 bases and V 4 bases, and 6 bases lay outside the gene matches. Here the CDR3 DNA reads TGCGCCAGCAGCCAGGGGGACAGAGACACTGAAGCTTTCTTT. Encoded protein: CASSQGDRDTEAFF.

The chain couples TRBV4-1 to TRBJ2-3, with TRBD2 identical over 9 bases. Germline-derived CDR1 and CDR2 are MGHRA and YSYEKL. The CDR3 consists of 17 residues. Trimming at V came to 0 bases and at J to 7 bases, leaving 11 bases not matched to a gene. In nucleotides, the CDR3 is TGCGCCAGCAGCCAAGATCACAGGCGGGGGGGCCCTCATACGCAGTATTTT. It translates to CASSQDHRRGGPHTQYF.

The chain has TRBV7-6 and TRBJ2-7; TRBD2 matches 10 bases. The CDR3 is 15 residues long. CDR1 SGHVS and CDR2 FNYEAQ come from the germline V gene. The V gene end was trimmed by 5 bases and the J gene end by 6 bases; junction bases not matched to a gene: 10. CDR3 protein: CASSAGSSGSGEQYF. In DNA, the CDR3 is TGTGCCAGCAGCGCTGGGTCTAGCGGGAGCGGCGAGCAGTACTTC.

The J gene is TRBJ2-1, the V gene TRBV9; D unresolved. The V gene's germline CDR1 is SGDLS and CDR2 YYNGEE. The germline V and J ends were trimmed by 2 bases and 7 bases, with 7 bases remaining between them. The CDR3 runs to 12 residues. The DNA for the CDR3 is TGTGCCAGCAGCGTTGAGGAAAATGAGCAGTTCTTC. Translated, it gives CASSVEENEQFF. Full variable domain (outside the CDR3, taken from reference TRBV9 and TRBJ2-1): DSGVTQTPKHLITATGQRVTLRCSPRSGDLSVYWYQQSLDQGLQFLIQYYNGEERAKGNILERFSAQQFPDLHSELNLSSLELGDSALYFCASSVEENEQFFGPGTRLTVL.

V and J are TRBV4-2 and TRBJ2-5, with TRBD2 matching over 10 bases. The CDR3 runs 18 residues. Germline V gene data show CDR1 as LGHNA and CDR2 as YNFKEQ. The trim removed 0 bases at V and 5 bases at J, leaving 12 bases unmatched. CDR3 nucleotide sequence: TGTGCCAGCAGCCAAGAGTCCCTAGCGGGAGTGAGTTCCGAGACCCAGTACTTC. This sequence encodes CASSQESLAGVSSETQYF.

V and J are TRBV5-4 and TRBJ2-1; 12 nucleotides align to TRBD2. Germline V CDR1 and CDR2: SGHNT, YYREEE (reference sequence). The V and J ends lost 4 bases and 7 bases, in that order; junction bases with no gene match: 6. The CDR3 contains 15 residues. The CDR3 loop reads CASSKTSGGLNEQFF. The DNA of the CDR3 is TGTGCCAGCAGCAAAACTAGCGGGGGGCTGAATGAGCAGTTCTTC.

The V call is TRBV5-1, the J call TRBJ1-6, with 11 bases identical to TRBD1. The CDR3 is 14 residues long. V was pared by 4 bases and J by 9 bases, with 3 bases of the junction left unmatched. Germline V gene lookup returns CDR1 SGHRS and CDR2 YFSETQ. CDR3 nucleotide sequence: TGCGCCAGCAGCACTGGGACAGGGGGTTCACCCCTCCACTTT. It translates to CASSTGTGGSPLHF. The whole variable domain, filled in from reference TRBV5-1 and TRBJ1-6, reads KAGVTQTPRYLIKTRGQQVTLSCSPISGHRSVSWYQQTPGQGLQFLFEYFSETQRNKGNFPGRFSGRQFSNSRSEMNVSTLELGDSALYLCASSTGTGGSPLHFGNGTRLTVT.

In its sample, this clone was seen a few times. The chain carries TRBV5-6 and TRBJ1-1; 7 bases map to TRBD1. Germline trimming cut 3 bases from V and 4 bases from J; bases unmatched to any gene: 6. Germline-derived CDR1 and CDR2 are SGHDT and YYEEEE. This CDR3 region has 14 residues. The CDR3 is CASSYTGEVTEAFF. The DNA of the CDR3 is TGTGCCAGCAGCTATACAGGGGAGGTCACTGAAGCTTTCTTT.

The rearrangement uses TRBV30 and TRBJ2-1; the match to TRBD2 covers 9 bases. The CDR3 has 11 amino acids. J gave up 10 bases and V 4 bases, and 2 bases lay outside the gene matches. Germline V gene data show CDR1 as GTSNPN and CDR2 as SVGIG (reference sequence). The CDR3: CAWTSGAEQFF. The CDR3 bases are TGTGCCTGGACTAGCGGGGCCGAGCAGTTCTTC.

The chain carries TRBV30 and TRBJ1-5, with unresolved D. This CDR3 contains 14 residues. V lost 3 bases and J 1 base, leaving 10 bases between the germline ends. The germline gives CDR1 GTSNPN, CDR2 SVGIG (reference sequence). CDR3 DNA sequence: TGTGCCTGGAGGGCGGGAGCCAGCAATCAGCCCCAGCATTTT. Translated: CAWRAGASNQPQHF.

The chain employs TRBV19 and TRBJ2-2; perhaps TRBD1 as D (6 bases). The V end lost 5 bases, the J end lost 7 bases, and 11 bases lay between the germline ends. This CDR3 is built from 13 residues. The germline V gene has CDR1 LNHDA and CDR2 SQIVND (reference sequence). The CDR3 region is CASSSGAIGELFF. CDR3 bases: TGTGCCAGTAGTTCAGGGGCGATCGGGGAGCTGTTTTTT.